This T cell receptor (beta chain) was identified during a study of blood T cell repertoires in COVID-19. This table comes from immunoSEQ multiplex PCR, and its TCRdb copy is limited to in-frame clones, with some not included. This sample has 200,000 to 300,000 clones, with approximately 91% found just once. The receptor's source is a young adult with COVID-19, enrolled during active disease. The sequencing sample was made of peripheral blood.

In DNA, the CDR3 is TGTGCCAGCAGTGGACTAGCGCCCACCTACGAGCAGTACTTC. It encodes CASSGLAPTYEQYF. The V call is TRBV2, the J call TRBJ2-7; 8 bases are a match to TRBD2. There are 14 residues in the CDR3. V lost 4 bases to trimming and J lost 2 bases; unmatched junction nucleotides: 4. Germline lookup yields CDR1 SNHLY and CDR2 FYNNEI.